The T cell receptor beta chain described here comes from a study of beta chain features in type 1 diabetes. Study results and limitations: Patients showed naive, central memory and Treg TCRB repertoires that appeared more similar than those of healthy donors. For type 1 diabetes patients, VDJ junctions showed fewer insertions and more deletions. Type 1 diabetes patients had TCRB CDR3s that were shorter (moderately but significantly so) in all four CD4+ subsets.

The entirety of the isolated RNA underwent reverse transcription, so expressed TCRB transcripts were sequenced. Produced via immunoSEQ multiplex PCR; TCRdb's table is partial and in-frame only. The table records about 620,000 clones, about 16% of them present only once. In the case of this clone: The antigen is undetermined.

The sample consisted of naive CD4+ T cells from blood. The source of this sequence is a young man in good health.

CDR3 coding DNA: TGTGCCAGCAGCGTTGGTGCAGCGGGGAGCCAAGAGACCCAGTACTTC. The encoded protein is CASSVGAAGSQETQYF. The rearrangement uses TRBV9 and TRBJ2-5, with 7 nucleotides matching TRBD2. The CDR3 totals 16 residues. CDR1 is SGDLS and CDR2 is YYNGEE in the germline V gene. The J segment lost 1 base and the V segment lost 2 bases, leaving 8 bases of the junction unmatched.